One TCR beta chain is described in this entry. Its specificity is not known. This specimen belongs to a study of human T cells and chemical hapten exposure. Background on the study: The study lasted about 24 weeks, and patients were dosed weekly with diphenylcyclopropenone on the scalp throughout. Per-sample TCR yields varied mainly from small pooled library volume differences. General study results and limits: Counts of expanded TCRs (at PT1) showed a positive correlation with patch test score.

The time point was: patch test 2, 6 weeks after DPC sensitization. Treatment indicated: therapeutic diphenylcyclopropenone sensitization with weekly scalp DPC. CDR3 length equals 15 residues. CDR1 is KGHSH and CDR2 is LQKENI in the germline V gene. V lost 0 bases and J 2 bases, leaving 9 bases between the germline ends. TCRdb recomputed calls from the RACE reads with MiXCR, one row per CDR3 protein. The sample has tens of thousands of distinct CDR3 sequences, more than 9.5% seen once. The material sequenced was whole blood, taken in connection with sensitization to the hapten diphenylcyclopropenone (DPC). The chain combines TRBV18 with TRBJ2-3; D unresolved. The sequence came from a man aged 40-49 years with alopecia areata. Some clones in this sample may be carry-over from other donors' samples. Written as DNA, the CDR3 is TGTGCCAGCTCACCACCTAGCCGAATCACAGATACGCAGTATTTT. As protein: CASSPPSRITDTQYF.